This is a list of T cell receptor beta chains from one sample in a study of spatial heterogeneity in lung cancer. TCRdb independently ran MiXCR on the 5' RACE reads; one entry per CDR3 protein. The table has about 20,000 distinct CDR3 sequences, about 15% seen once. The sample in question was lung tumor tissue, obtained at surgery. The receptors shown here come from a female donor with early-stage non-small cell lung cancer. Each CDR3 is given with its conserved first and last residue. D genes are given only for firm matches. Expanded clones are given a class, and other clones once, few, many or no size at all.

j_gene,abundance,d_gene,v_gene,CDR3aa,CDR3nt
TRBJ2-7,many,NA,TRBV6-5,CASSYAQSSYEQYF,TGTGCCAGCAGTTACGCTCAGAGCTCCTACGAGCAGTACTTC
TRBJ2-3,many,TRBD2,TRBV7-3,CASSRPGTSGQDTQYF,TGTGCCAGCAGCCGCCCCGGGACTAGCGGACAAGATACGCAGTATTTT
TRBJ1-5,NA,NA,TRBV28,CASSQGHLQPQHF,TGTGCCAGCAGCCAAGGACATCTTCAGCCCCAGCATTTT
TRBJ2-3,medium-sized,NA,TRBV4-2,CASSQEGSGDTQYF,TGTGCCAGCAGCCAAGAGGGGAGCGGAGATACGCAGTATTTT
TRBJ2-7,many,TRBD2,TRBV4-1,CASSRTMTSGSYEQYF,TGCGCCAGCAGCCGGACCATGACTAGCGGCTCCTACGAGCAGTACTTC
TRBJ2-2,few,TRBD1,TRBV3-1,CASSQAFRDRDYTGELFF,TGTGCCAGCAGCCAAGCGTTCCGGGACAGGGATTACACCGGGGAGCTGTTTTTT
TRBJ2-3,many,TRBD2,TRBV19,CASSRGLADTQYF,TGTGCCAGTAGTAGGGGACTAGCGGATACGCAGTATTTT
TRBJ2-6,few,NA,TRBV28,CASSLDPSSGANVLTF,TGTGCCAGCAGTTTGGACCCAAGCTCTGGGGCCAACGTCCTGACTTTC
TRBJ2-3,medium-sized,TRBD2,TRBV20-1,CSATNPGLAKDTQYF,TGCAGTGCTACTAACCCGGGACTAGCGAAGGATACGCAGTATTTT
TRBJ2-7,medium-sized,NA,TRBV7-8,CASNPFRQGPGYEQYF,TGTGCCTCCAATCCTTTCCGGCAGGGGCCCGGTTACGAGCAGTACTTC
TRBJ2-5,few,NA,TRBV7-3,CASSLNRGIGETQYF,TGTGCCAGCAGCTTAAATAGGGGGATCGGAGAGACCCAGTACTTC
TRBJ2-2,many,NA,TRBV7-8,CASSFTLNTGELFF,TGTGCCAGCAGCTTTACCCTGAACACCGGGGAGCTGTTTTTT
TRBJ2-3,many,TRBD1,TRBV20-1,CSARQGYKGPMDTQYF,TGCAGTGCTCGACAGGGCTACAAGGGCCCTATGGATACGCAGTATTTT
TRBJ2-7,NA,NA,TRBV6-5,CASSYSRSSYEQYF,TGTGCCAGCAGTTACTCGAGGTCCAGCTACGAGCAGTACTTC
TRBJ2-1,few,NA,TRBV6-5,CASSLAARNEQFF,TGTGCCAGCAGTTTAGCAGCAAGAAATGAGCAGTTCTTC
TRBJ2-3,many,TRBD2,TRBV5-1,CASSQGTSGSTDTQYF,TGCGCCAGCAGCCAAGGGACTAGCGGCAGCACAGATACGCAGTATTTT
TRBJ2-3,few,NA,TRBV28,CASTAGYTDTQYF,TGTGCCAGCACTGCCGGATACACAGATACGCAGTATTTT
TRBJ2-4,few,NA,TRBV2,CASAPPGRAKNIQYF,TGTGCCAGCGCCCCCCCAGGGAGGGCCAAAAACATTCAGTACTTC
TRBJ2-1,few,NA,TRBV29-1,CSSRTYNEQFF,TGCAGCTCAAGGACCTACAATGAGCAGTTCTTC
TRBJ2-3,few,TRBD2,TRBV10-3,CAISDGGRGADTQYF,TGTGCCATCAGTGATGGCGGGAGAGGAGCAGATACGCAGTATTTT
TRBJ1-1,many,NA,TRBV15,CATSREAGNTEAFF,TGTGCCACCAGCAGGGAGGCTGGGAACACTGAAGCTTTCTTT
TRBJ2-7,NA,NA,TRBV28,CASSLSEYEQYF,TGTGCCAGCAGTTTATCAGAATACGAGCAGTACTTC
TRBJ2-3,few,TRBD1,TRBV5-1,CASSIPTTAPGTGLSDTQYF,TGCGCCAGCAGCATACCAACTACTGCGCCCGGGACAGGGCTATCAGATACGCAGTATTTT
TRBJ2-3,few,NA,TRBV20-1,CSVSTSRTDTQYF,TGCAGTGTTTCGACCAGTCGCACAGATACGCAGTATTTT
TRBJ2-7,once,TRBD1,TRBV10-3,CAISESRSPRTGARTGEQYF,TGTGCCATCAGTGAGTCGAGATCCCCTAGGACAGGGGCCCGGACGGGCGAGCAGTACTTC
TRBJ2-3,few,NA,TRBV30,CAWALTPSTDTQYF,TGTGCCTGGGCCCTAACTCCTAGCACAGATACGCAGTATTTT
TRBJ2-2,few,NA,TRBV19,CASSRGTVNTGELFF,TGTGCCAGTAGTAGAGGGACTGTGAACACCGGGGAGCTGTTTTTT
TRBJ2-2,medium-sized,NA,TRBV13,CASSPRYGELFF,TGTGCCAGCAGCCCGCGATACGGGGAGCTGTTTTTT
TRBJ2-1,few,TRBD2,TRBV20-1,CSAPREGVVYNEQFF,TGCAGTGCCCCGAGGGAGGGAGTTGTGTACAATGAGCAGTTCTTC
TRBJ2-3,many,TRBD1,TRBV2,CASQGQGDTDTQYF,TGTGCCAGCCAAGGACAGGGGGACACAGATACGCAGTATTTT
TRBJ2-1,NA,NA,TRBV29-1,CSVATTRSYNEQFF,TGCAGCGTGGCGACGACTAGATCCTACAATGAGCAGTTCTTC
TRBJ2-3,few,NA,TRBV5-1,CASSLPDSDTQYF,TGCGCCAGCAGCCTGCCGGACTCCGATACGCAGTATTTT
TRBJ2-1,NA,TRBD2,TRBV4-2,CASSQDEGRASKFF,TGTGCCAGCAGCCAAGATGAGGGGAGGGCCTCTAAGTTCTTC
TRBJ2-2,NA,TRBD2,TRBV28,CASSLVAGGPTGELFF,TGTGCCAGCAGTTTAGTCGCGGGAGGGCCCACCGGGGAGCTGTTTTTT
TRBJ2-1,many,NA,TRBV5-1,CASSLEGVEGNEQFF,TGCGCCAGCAGCTTGGAGGGGGTAGAGGGCAATGAGCAGTTCTTC
TRBJ2-3,many,NA,TRBV12-5,CASGFLDTQYF,TGTGCTAGTGGTTTCCTGGATACGCAGTATTTT
TRBJ2-2,many,NA,TRBV4-1,CASSQEGLAAGELFF,TGCGCCAGCAGCCAAGAAGGTCTCGCTGCCGGGGAGCTGTTTTTT
TRBJ2-3,few,TRBD2,TRBV28,CASSRLEAGVGDTQYF,TGTGCCAGCAGTCGGCTTGAGGCGGGAGTGGGAGATACGCAGTATTTT
TRBJ2-5,few,NA,TRBV29-1,CSAPGGEGTQYF,TGCAGCGCACCAGGGGGGGAGGGGACCCAGTACTTC
TRBJ2-3,medium-sized,NA,TRBV6-2/TRBV6-3,CASRRGRGADTQYF,TGTGCCAGCAGAAGAGGCAGGGGTGCGGATACGCAGTATTTT
TRBJ2-7,many,TRBD2,TRBV6-6,CASRAVGGPRSEQYF,TGTGCCAGCAGAGCAGTGGGAGGGCCTCGGAGCGAGCAGTACTTC
TRBJ2-1,NA,NA,TRBV10-3,CAITPRGMSSYNEQFF,TGTGCCATCACTCCCAGAGGCATGAGCTCCTACAATGAGCAGTTCTTC
TRBJ2-7,few,TRBD2,TRBV29-1,CSVEIPASGRDEQYF,TGCAGCGTTGAAATCCCCGCTAGCGGGCGGGACGAGCAGTACTTC
TRBJ2-1,many,NA,TRBV24-1,CATCSSVSYNEQFF,TGTGCCACCTGTTCTAGCGTTTCCTACAATGAGCAGTTCTTC
TRBJ2-3,few,TRBD2,TRBV20-1,CSAGSGRPTDTQYF,TGCAGTGCTGGTAGCGGGAGGCCCACAGATACGCAGTATTTT
TRBJ2-7,few,NA,TRBV12-3/TRBV12-4,CASSPRAETYEQYF,TGTGCCAGCAGTCCCCGGGCAGAGACCTACGAGCAGTACTTC
TRBJ2-7,many,TRBD1,TRBV27,CASSSPDRAYEQYF,TGTGCCAGCAGTTCCCCGGACAGGGCATACGAGCAGTACTTC
TRBJ2-2,few,TRBD2,TRBV12-3/TRBV12-4,CASISGRVTGELFF,TGTGCCAGCATTTCAGGGAGGGTCACCGGGGAGCTGTTTTTT
TRBJ2-3,NA,NA,TRBV20-1,CSASGPGVPDTQYF,TGCAGTGCTAGCGGGCCGGGAGTCCCAGATACGCAGTATTTT
TRBJ2-7,NA,TRBD1,TRBV27,CASRPFDRVPYEQYF,TGTGCCAGCAGACCCTTCGACAGGGTACCATACGAGCAGTACTTC
TRBJ2-1,many,NA,TRBV19,CASREVGINEQFF,TGTGCCAGTCGGGAAGTCGGAATCAATGAGCAGTTCTTC
TRBJ2-1,NA,TRBD1,TRBV5-1,CASSWDRGLAGSYNEQFF,TGCGCCAGCAGCTGGGACAGGGGTTTAGCGGGAAGCTACAATGAGCAGTTCTTC